Below are 30 T cell receptor beta chains sequenced from a single sample in a study of blood T cell repertoires in COVID-19. Here immunoSEQ multiplex PCR was the method, and the copy in TCRdb shows in-frame clones only, minus some. The table includes some 180,000 clones, roughly 78% detected once. The source material was peripheral blood. All receptors come from a woman over 75 with active or convalescent COVID-19.

Details on this clone: The same CDR3 also results from other DNA sequences found in this sample. The J gene is TRBJ1-2, the V gene TRBV11-2, with 7 bases that match TRBD1. CDR3 length: 14 residues. The germline CDR1 and CDR2 sequences are SGHAT and FQNNGV. Unmatched junction bases numbered 2, after V lost 1 base and J lost 3 bases. The CDR3 loop is CASSLGTGYYGYTF. CDR3 coding DNA: TGTGCCAGCAGCTTAGGGACAGGATACTATGGCTACACCTTC.

This clone was observed a handful of times. Distinct nucleotide sequences in the sample also encode this CDR3. The J gene is TRBJ2-2, the V gene TRBV4-3; 7 bases are a match to TRBD2. The CDR3 contains 16 residues. Germline CDR1 and CDR2: LGHNA and YSLEER. The J segment lost 4 bases and the V segment lost 1 base, leaving 6 bases of the junction unmatched. The CDR3 reads CASSQGAGASTGELFF. DNA of the CDR3: TGCGCCAGCAGCCAAGGGGCGGGAGCGAGCACCGGGGAGCTGTTTTTT.

The genes are TRBV2 and TRBJ1-6, with D perhaps matching TRBD1 (5 bases). The CDR3 sequence is 15 residues long. V was clipped by 3 bases and J by 8 bases, with 14 bases between them. Germline loops: CDR1 SNHLY, CDR2 FYNNEI. The CDR3, as DNA: TGTGCCAGCAGTGACGTGGGGCCGGTTTATTCACCCCTCCACTTT. Its translation: CASSDVGPVYSPLHF.

The chain recombines TRBV24-1 with TRBJ2-5; D possibly corresponds to TRBD2 (5 bases). Germline CDR1 reads KGHDR; CDR2 reads SFDVKD. Deletions cut 3 bases from V and 7 bases from J, with 11 bases between. The CDR3 length is 13 residues. The DNA of the CDR3 is TGTGCCACCAGTGATCCTTCGGGGTGGACCCAGTACTTC. It translates to CATSDPSGWTQYF.

The J gene is TRBJ2-7, the V gene TRBV15, with TRBD1 identical over 10 bases. After removal of 1 base from V and 6 bases from J, the junction contained 6 bases not matched to a gene. This CDR3 has 15 amino acids. Germline lookup yields CDR1 LNHNV and CDR2 YYDKDF (reference sequence). The CDR3: CATSRGMGQGIEQYF. CDR3 in DNA: TGTGCCACCAGCAGAGGAATGGGACAGGGGATCGAGCAGTACTTC.

V gene TRBV6-5 combines with J gene TRBJ1-3; no clear D gene. V gave up 0 bases and J gave up 0 bases, with 9 bases separating them. Germline values: CDR1 MNHEY, CDR2 SVGAGI. The CDR3 has 16 amino acids. The CDR3 loop is CASSYSAGDSGNTIYF. For the CDR3, the DNA is TGTGCCAGCAGTTACTCCGCAGGTGACTCTGGAAACACCATATATTTT.

The J gene is TRBJ1-5, the V gene TRBV2; D is ambiguous. This CDR3 is built from 14 residues. The germline gives CDR1 SNHLY, CDR2 FYNNEI. Trimming left V 1 base short and J 8 bases short, with 12 bases between. This CDR3 is CASSEVSGAEPQHF. CDR3 DNA: TGTGCCAGCAGTGAAGTTTCCGGTGCCGAGCCCCAGCATTTT.

In this sample, this clone turned up a few times. The chain couples TRBV30 to TRBJ1-2; no clear D. The CDR3 spans 11 residues. V lost 1 base and J 14 bases, leaving 14 bases between the germline ends. Germline values: CDR1 GTSNPN, CDR2 SVGIG (reference sequence). The CDR3 loop is CAWSAGRLRTF. CDR3 sequence (DNA): TGTGCCTGGAGTGCCGGCCGGTTGCGGACCTTC.

The chain couples TRBV28 to TRBJ1-5; D not certain. Germline assignment: CDR1 MDHEN and CDR2 SYDVKM. The V gene lost 4 bases and the J gene lost 1 base, with 14 bases spanning the gap. The CDR3 is 16 amino acids. The chain's CDR3 is CASSSHRELSNQPQHF. CDR3 coding DNA: TGTGCCAGCAGTTCCCATCGGGAGTTAAGCAATCAGCCCCAGCATTTT. Using reference TRBV28 and TRBJ1-5 for the parts outside the CDR3, the full variable domain is DVKVTQSSRYLVKRTGEKVFLECVQDMDHENMFWYRQDPGLGLRLIYFSYDVKMKEKGDIPEGYSVSREKKERFSLILESASTNQTSMYLCASSSHRELSNQPQHFGDGTRLSIL.

The chain is built from TRBV21-1 and TRBJ2-1; TRBD2, the D gene given by the table, was not confirmed from the DNA. TRBV21-1 is recorded as a pseudogene. This CDR3 contains 16 residues. The DNA for the CDR3 is TGTGCCAGCAGCAAAGGTTCGCGGGGGGACTACAATGAGCAGTTCTTC. Translating gives CASSKGSRGDYNEQFF.

This clone has just one count. The chain is built from TRBV6-5 and TRBJ2-7; maybe TRBD2 (5 bases). CDR1 and CDR2 from the germline V gene are MNHEY and SVGAGI. The CDR3 contains 12 residues. Trimming took 1 base from V and 6 from J, leaving 7 bases between them. This CDR3 reads CASSYWESEQYF. The DNA of the CDR3 is TGTGCCAGCAGTTACTGGGAGTCCGAGCAGTACTTC.

This chain's CDR3 is CASSQGDTEAFF. CDR3 in DNA: TGCGCCAGCAGTCAAGGGGACACTGAAGCTTTCTTT. The rearrangement uses TRBV5-1 and TRBJ1-1; perhaps TRBD1 as D (5 bases). Germline lookup yields CDR1 SGHRS and CDR2 YFSETQ. Trimming pared 5 bases from V and 3 bases from J, leaving 8 bases between. The CDR3 is 12 amino acids.

This clone was counted a few times. The chain recombines TRBV7-2 with TRBJ1-1; no clear D gene. Germline lookup yields CDR1 SGHTA and CDR2 FQGNSA. Trimming took off 6 bases at V and 1 base at J, with 12 bases between the two ends. The CDR3 spans 14 residues. The CDR3 region is CASRREGPNTEAFF. The CDR3, as DNA: TGTGCCAGCAGGAGGGAGGGCCCGAACACTGAAGCTTTCTTT.

The chain combines TRBV7-9 with TRBJ1-3, with D perhaps TRBD1 (6 bases). The germline V and J ends were trimmed by 1 base and 7 bases, with 11 bases remaining between them. Germline CDR1 and CDR2: SEHNR and FQNEAQ (reference sequence). The CDR3 has 14 amino acids. The CDR3 sequence is CASSLGTGLNTIYF. As DNA, the CDR3 is TGTGCCAGCAGCTTAGGAACAGGGCTCAACACCATATATTTT.

This sequence joins TRBV13 and TRBJ2-5; no firm D call. V was shortened by 2 bases and J by 2 bases, with 6 bases between the two germline ends. The CDR3 has 13 amino acids. CDR1 and CDR2 (germline): PRHDT, FYEKMQ (reference sequence). The chain's CDR3 is CASSLTRQETQYF. CDR3 DNA sequence: TGTGCCAGCAGCTTAACGCGACAAGAGACCCAGTACTTC.

The genes are TRBV13 and TRBJ1-5, with D tentatively TRBD1 (5 bases). The CDR3 runs to 16 residues. Trimming left V 3 bases short and J 2 bases short, with 14 bases between. Germline-derived CDR1 and CDR2 are PRHDT and FYEKMQ (reference sequence). The CDR3 reads CASSFTLGGGNQPQHF. The CDR3 DNA sequence: TGTGCCAGCAGCTTCACTTTGGGGGGGGGCAATCAGCCCCAGCATTTT.

V usage is TRBV3-1 (or the pseudogene TRBV3-2) and J usage is TRBJ1-2, with 8 bases aligning to TRBD1. The CDR3 has 12 amino acids. The trim removed 6 bases at V and 8 bases at J, leaving 5 bases unmatched. Germline V gene data show CDR1 as LGHDT and CDR2 as YNNKEL (reference sequence). The CDR3 sequence is CASRQGAGGYTF. DNA for the CDR3: TGTGCCAGCAGGCAGGGGGCGGGAGGCTACACCTTC.

The chain joins TRBV12-1 to TRBJ1-2; TRBD1 reflects the table's D call only, with no check against the DNA. TRBV12-1 is described as a pseudogene. The CDR3 is 15 amino acids. The CDR3 loop is CASSLGAGTVYGYTF. CDR3 sequence (DNA): TGTGCCAGCAGCTTGGGGGCTGGGACCGTCTATGGCTACACCTTC.

V and J are TRBV7-8 and TRBJ2-1; D uncertain. The V end was cut by 7 bases, the J end by 0 bases, with 16 bases between. The CDR3 spans 16 residues. Germline V lookup: CDR1 SGHVS, CDR2 FQNEAQ. Written as DNA, the CDR3 is TGTGCCAGCAAATCAGCAGTCTACAGCTCCTACAATGAGCAGTTCTTC. It codes for CASKSAVYSSYNEQFF.

The chain has TRBV4-3 and TRBJ2-3, with 11 bases matching TRBD2. The CDR3 covers 17 residues. V shed 1 base and J 6 bases; nucleotides not matched to a gene: 9. CDR1 LGHNA and CDR2 YSLEER come from the germline V gene. CDR3 nucleotide sequence: TGCGCCAGCAGCCAAGGTCGGGGACTAGCGGTCGAGGATACGCAGTATTTT. The encoded protein is CASSQGRGLAVEDTQYF.

This clone came up a few times. This chain uses TRBV10-2 with TRBJ1-4; D gene uncertain. V was shortened by 7 bases and J by 4 bases, with 10 bases between the two germline ends. The CDR3 runs to 13 residues. Germline V gene lookup returns CDR1 WSHSY and CDR2 SAAADI. The CDR3 DNA follows: TGCGCCAGCACGCGGCAGTTTAATGAAAAACTGTTTTTT. Its translation is CASTRQFNEKLFF.

The chain employs TRBV28 and TRBJ1-1, with unresolved D. From germline, CDR1 is MDHEN and CDR2 SYDVKM. The V gene lost 2 bases and the J gene lost 5 bases, with 15 bases spanning the gap. This CDR3 region has 15 residues. CDR3 bases: TGTGCCAGCAGTTTAGAGGTCGGCGGAACAACTGAAGCTTTCTTT. Its protein product is CASSLEVGGTTEAFF.

The rearrangement joins TRBV6-5 to TRBJ1-6; the match to TRBD1 covers 7 bases. Germline V lookup: CDR1 MNHEY, CDR2 SVGAGI. V lost 2 bases to trimming and J lost 10 bases; unmatched junction nucleotides: 5. The CDR3 runs 14 residues. The CDR3 DNA reads TGTGCCAGCAGTTACACGGGACAGCTATCACCCCTCCACTTT. It is translated as CASSYTGQLSPLHF.

This clone was detected a few times. The CDR3 region is CASSLFGTLNTEAFF. DNA of the CDR3: TGTGCCAGCAGCTTGTTTGGGACACTGAACACTGAAGCTTTCTTT. The V and J genes are TRBV5-8 and TRBJ1-1; D might be TRBD1 (6 bases). V lost 1 base, J lost 0 bases, and 10 bases lay in between. The CDR3 length is 15 residues. Germline CDR1 reads SGHTS; CDR2 reads YDEGEE.

This clone was observed at least ten times. The rearrangement joins TRBV5-6 to TRBJ1-3; D not resolved. This CDR3 has 16 amino acids. Germline V gene data show CDR1 as SGHDT and CDR2 as YYEEEE. V lost 1 base to trimming and J lost 0 bases, with 11 bases between them. In nucleotides, the CDR3 is TGTGCCAGCAGCTTGACCGTTCATAGCTCTGGAAACACCATATATTTT. Translating gives CASSLTVHSSGNTIYF.

V and J are TRBV28 and TRBJ1-2; TRBD1 is a possible D gene (6 bases). Germline V lookup: CDR1 MDHEN, CDR2 SYDVKM. This CDR3 is 16 amino acids long. Between the trimmed V and J ends, which lost 1 base and 3 bases, there was a span of 15 bases. The CDR3 DNA reads TGTGCCAGCAGTTTATTGGGGGGGGCGGGCGACTATGGCTACACCTTC. Encoded protein: CASSLLGGAGDYGYTF.

This chain connects TRBV19 to TRBJ1-6; D remains unclear. The CDR3 has 12 amino acids. CDR1 and CDR2 from the germline V gene are LNHDA and SQIVND (reference sequence). Trimming stripped 10 bases from V and 10 bases from J, with 14 bases between. Written as DNA, the CDR3 is TGTGCCACCGCAGGCAGTGAGTCACCCCTCCACTTT. It yields the protein CATAGSESPLHF. Together with reference TRBV19 and TRBJ1-6, the CDR3 gives the full variable domain: DGGITQSPKYLFRKEGQNVTLSCEQNLNHDAMYWYRQDPGQGLRLIYYSQIVNDFQKGDIAEGYSVSREKKESFPLTVTSAQKNPTAFYLCATAGSESPLHFGNGTRLTVT.

This clone is a singleton in its sample. The V and J genes are TRBV5-4 and TRBJ2-7; D possibly corresponds to TRBD2 (6 bases). V lost 4 bases and J lost 0, with 17 bases in between. The germline gives CDR1 SGHNT, CDR2 YYREEE (reference sequence). The CDR3 has 16 residues. DNA of the CDR3: TGTGCCAGCAGCCTCTCGGGGACTTTTAGCTCCTACGAGCAGTACTTC. It translates to CASSLSGTFSSYEQYF.

The chain combines TRBV20-1 with TRBJ1-2; a possible D gene is TRBD1 (5 bases). The germline V and J ends were trimmed by 3 bases and 5 bases, with 13 bases remaining between them. Per the germline V gene, CDR1 is DFQATT and CDR2 is SNEGSKA (reference sequence). This CDR3 is built from 13 residues. CDR3 amino acids: CSASRQINYGYTF. CDR3 DNA: TGCAGTGCTAGTCGACAGATTAATTATGGCTACACCTTC.

The rearrangement links TRBV7-6 to TRBJ1-4, with 9 bases lining up with TRBD1. The CDR3 sequence is 17 residues long. Germline loops: CDR1 SGHVS, CDR2 FNYEAQ. V trimming: 2 bases; J trimming: 3 bases; junction bases outside the gene matches: 7. The CDR3 DNA sequence: TGTGCCAGCAGCTTAACCCGAAGACAGGGGGCTAATGAAAAACTGTTTTTT. Translated: CASSLTRRQGANEKLFF.